This record concerns one T cell receptor beta chain sequence. The antigen is undetermined. Amplified regions were TCR beta CDR3 sequences from RNA transcripts. RT-PCR in the first round (using the HTBI primer set) targeted the TCR CDR3. TCRdb called the multiplex PCR reads again in MiXCR, with one record for every CDR3 protein. The sample records 500,000 to 650,000 distinct CDR3 sequences, about 20% being singletons. This sample stems from a study of T cells in Graves' hyperthyroidism and ophthalmopathy. General study findings and limits: Ophthalmopathy got predicted by the model a median about 6.5 months before its onset. Blood shared most expanded thyroid clonotypes above 0.001.

This TCR was sampled from a middle-aged man with Graves' ophthalmopathy. Specimen: blood.

CDR3 residues: CASSQAGQGFYGYTF. The DNA of the CDR3 is TGTGCCAGCAGCCAAGCGGGACAGGGGTTCTATGGCTACACCTTC. The chain uses TRBV3-1 and TRBJ1-2, with 10 bases aligning to TRBD1. The CDR3 sequence is 15 residues long. Germline V gene data show CDR1 as LGHDT and CDR2 as YNNKEL (reference sequence). With 1 base clipped from V and 4 bases from J, the junction kept 3 bases outside the gene matches.